The clone carrying this T cell receptor (beta chain) appeared a few times. The antigen remains unidentified. Unique molecular identifiers were incorporated into the prepared TCRbeta library. Each CDR3 protein is one row after TCRdb ran MiXCR on the PCR reads. The sample gives about 900,000 distinct CDR3 sequences, about 29% of which show up once; approximately 30% is in the top ten. The record originates from a study of T-cell reconstitution after alpha-beta-depleted transplantation in children. Study results and limitations: Recipient T cells and thymic progenitors that survived were the source of the high TCRbeta diversity seen at day 60 in some patients. One year after transplant, T-cell counts and diversity came mostly from newly produced T cells. By about two months after transplant, alpha-beta T cells reportedly arose from several hundred graft clones that had expanded.

V was clipped by 6 bases and J by 3 bases, with 15 bases between them. CDR3 length: 14 amino acids. Germline V CDR1 and CDR2: MNHNS, SASEGT. This TCR came from a boy in the first two years of life who had a stem cell transplant for SCID, so the T cells may come from the graft donor. The sequences come from PBMCs, mostly from graft donor cells, collected 360 days after TCRalphabeta/CD19-depleted stem cell transplant. J is TRBJ2-7 and V is TRBV6-1; weak D call: TRBD1 (5 bases). Here the CDR3 DNA reads TGTGCCAGCAGCCCCGACAGAATTGACTACGAGCAGTACTTC. Translation gives CASSPDRIDYEQYF.